Each of the 7 T cell receptor beta chains below was sequenced from the same sample in a study of T cell responses to AZD1222 COVID-19 vaccine. Clones were sequenced by immunoSEQ multiplex PCR, and TCRdb holds only the in-frame ones, with some missing. The sample includes tens of thousands of clones, approximately 90% of them seen just once. The sample was peripheral blood, taken 28 days after the second AZD1222 dose. The receptors derive from an adult who received the AZD1222 COVID-19 vaccine.

The rearrangement links TRBV7-2 to TRBJ1-5, with D possibly being TRBD1 (5 bases). Germline V gives CDR1 SGHTA, CDR2 FQGNSA. The CDR3 extends over 15 amino acids. Trimming cost V 1 base and J 0 bases, with 7 bases left between them. The CDR3 DNA is TGTGCCAGCAGCTTAGGGGGGTATAGCAATCAGCCCCAGCATTTT. The encoded protein is CASSLGGYSNQPQHF.

The rearrangement uses TRBV6-5 and TRBJ2-7; 9 nucleotides line up with TRBD1. Germline V gene data show CDR1 as MNHEY and CDR2 as SVGAGI. The length of the CDR3 is 13 residues. With 10 bases clipped from V and 4 bases from J, the junction kept 8 bases outside the gene matches. The CDR3 protein is CATTGTGRYEQYF. The CDR3 nucleotides read TGTGCCACCACCGGGACAGGGAGGTACGAGCAGTACTTC.

The chain employs TRBV19 and TRBJ2-1; weak D call: TRBD2 (6 bases). V dropped 4 bases and J dropped 0 bases, with 10 bases sitting between them. The CDR3 totals 15 residues. The V gene's germline CDR1 is LNHDA and CDR2 SQIVND (reference sequence). The CDR3 spells CASSTVAASYNEQFF. As DNA, the CDR3 is TGTGCCAGTAGTACCGTAGCGGCCTCCTACAATGAGCAGTTCTTC. The full variable domain, rest sourced from reference TRBV19 and TRBJ2-1, is DGGITQSPKYLFRKEGQNVTLSCEQNLNHDAMYWYRQDPGQGLRLIYYSQIVNDFQKGDIAEGYSVSREKKESFPLTVTSAQKNPTAFYLCASSTVAASYNEQFFGPGTRLTVL.

This sequence joins TRBV9 and TRBJ1-1; D gene uncertain. Germline loops: CDR1 SGDLS, CDR2 YYNGEE. Trimming left V 0 bases short and J 2 bases short, with 8 bases between. The CDR3 loop spans 14 amino acids. The CDR3 nucleotides are TGTGCCAGCAGCGTAGCTACCTCCAACACTGAAGCTTTCTTT. The encoded protein is CASSVATSNTEAFF. The variable domain in full, with the rest retrieved from reference TRBV9 and TRBJ1-1, is DSGVTQTPKHLITATGQRVTLRCSPRSGDLSVYWYQQSLDQGLQFLIQYYNGEERAKGNILERFSAQQFPDLHSELNLSSLELGDSALYFCASSVATSNTEAFFGQGTRLTVV.

The V call is TRBV7-3, the J call TRBJ2-3; tentatively, D is TRBD1 (5 bases). V lost 5 bases and J 2 bases, leaving 11 bases between the germline ends. Per the germline V gene, CDR1 is SGHTA and CDR2 is FQGTGA. The CDR3 loop spans 14 amino acids. The CDR3 region is CASSPRGTTDTQYF. The CDR3, as DNA: TGTGCCAGCAGCCCAAGGGGTACCACAGATACGCAGTATTTT.

The rearrangement uses TRBV28 and TRBJ2-7; tentatively, D is TRBD2 (6 bases). Trimming took off 2 bases at V and 6 bases at J, with 14 bases between the two ends. The CDR3 consists of 14 residues. Germline-derived CDR1 and CDR2 are MDHEN and SYDVKM. In DNA form, the CDR3 reads TGTGCCAGCAGTTTAGGGAATAGCGGTCGCGAGCAGTACTTC. Translating it yields CASSLGNSGREQYF.

The J gene is TRBJ2-2, the V gene TRBV7-9; weak D call: TRBD1 (5 bases). The CDR3 totals 14 residues. The germline gives CDR1 SEHNR, CDR2 FQNEAQ (reference sequence). V was pared by 5 bases and J by 6 bases, with 13 bases between. The CDR3 sequence is CASSTETGPGELFF. For the CDR3, the DNA is TGTGCCAGCAGCACAGAAACAGGTCCCGGGGAGCTGTTTTTT.